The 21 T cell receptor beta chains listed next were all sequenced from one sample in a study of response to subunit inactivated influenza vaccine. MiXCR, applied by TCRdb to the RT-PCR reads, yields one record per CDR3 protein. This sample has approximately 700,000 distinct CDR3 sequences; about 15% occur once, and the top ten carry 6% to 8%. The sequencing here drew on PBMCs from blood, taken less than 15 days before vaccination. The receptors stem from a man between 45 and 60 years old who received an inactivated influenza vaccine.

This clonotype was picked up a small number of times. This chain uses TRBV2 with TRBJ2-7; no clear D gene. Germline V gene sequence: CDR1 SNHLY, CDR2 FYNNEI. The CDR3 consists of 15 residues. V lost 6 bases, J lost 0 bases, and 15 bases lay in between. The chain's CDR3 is CASSPMAGRSYEQYF. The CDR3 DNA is TGTGCCAGCAGCCCTATGGCCGGACGCTCCTACGAGCAGTACTTC.

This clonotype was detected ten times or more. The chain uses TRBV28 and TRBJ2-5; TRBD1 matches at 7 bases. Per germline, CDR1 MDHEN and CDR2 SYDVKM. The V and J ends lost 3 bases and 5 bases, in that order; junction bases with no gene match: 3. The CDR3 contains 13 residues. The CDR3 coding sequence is TGTGCCAGCAGTTTGCAGGGGGATGAGACCCAGTACTTC. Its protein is CASSLQGDETQYF.

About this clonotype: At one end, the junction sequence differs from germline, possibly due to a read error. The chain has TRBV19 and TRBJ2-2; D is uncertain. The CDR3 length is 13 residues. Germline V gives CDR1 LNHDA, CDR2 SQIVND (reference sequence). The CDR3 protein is CASSVSNTRELFF. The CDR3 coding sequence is TGTGCCAGTAGTGTCTCGAACACCCGGGAGCTGTTTTTT. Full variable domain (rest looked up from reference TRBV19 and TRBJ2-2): DGGITQSPKYLFRKEGQNVTLSCEQNLNHDAMYWYRQDPGQGLRLIYYSQIVNDFQKGDIAEGYSVSREKKESFPLTVTSAQKNPTAFYLCASSVSNTRELFFGEGSRLTVL.

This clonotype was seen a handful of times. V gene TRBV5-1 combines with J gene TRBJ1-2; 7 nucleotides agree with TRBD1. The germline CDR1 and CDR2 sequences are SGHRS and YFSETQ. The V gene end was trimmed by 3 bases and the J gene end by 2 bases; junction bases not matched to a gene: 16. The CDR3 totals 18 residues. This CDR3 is CASSSKNETDRKNYGYTF. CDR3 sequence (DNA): TGCGCCAGCAGCTCGAAAAACGAGACGGACAGGAAAAACTATGGCTACACCTTC.

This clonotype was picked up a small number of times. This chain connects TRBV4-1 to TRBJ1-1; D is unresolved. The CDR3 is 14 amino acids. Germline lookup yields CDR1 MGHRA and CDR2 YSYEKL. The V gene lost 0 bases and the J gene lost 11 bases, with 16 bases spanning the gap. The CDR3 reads CASSQENPGRIAFF. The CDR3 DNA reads TGCGCCAGCAGCCAAGAAAACCCGGGGAGGATCGCTTTCTTT.

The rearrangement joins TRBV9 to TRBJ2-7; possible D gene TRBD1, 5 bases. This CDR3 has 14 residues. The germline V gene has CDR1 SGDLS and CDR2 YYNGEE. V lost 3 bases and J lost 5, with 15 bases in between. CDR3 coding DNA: TGTGCCAGCAGCGCCAGGGATACCCTGGACGAGCAGTACTTC. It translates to CASSARDTLDEQYF.

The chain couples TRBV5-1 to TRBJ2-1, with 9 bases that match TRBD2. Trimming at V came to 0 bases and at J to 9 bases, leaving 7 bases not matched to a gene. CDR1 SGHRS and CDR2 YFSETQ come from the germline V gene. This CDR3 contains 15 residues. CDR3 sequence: CASSLGGGAPVEQFF. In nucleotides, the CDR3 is TGCGCCAGCAGCTTGGGCGGGGGGGCCCCGGTTGAGCAGTTCTTC.

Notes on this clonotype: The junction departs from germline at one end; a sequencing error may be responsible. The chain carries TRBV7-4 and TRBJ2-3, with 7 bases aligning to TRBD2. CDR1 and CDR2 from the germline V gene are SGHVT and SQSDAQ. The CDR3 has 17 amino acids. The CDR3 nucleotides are TGTGCCTGCAGCAACGGCGGGGGAGCGATTTCGACAGATACGCAGTATTTT. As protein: CACSNGGGAISTDTQYF.

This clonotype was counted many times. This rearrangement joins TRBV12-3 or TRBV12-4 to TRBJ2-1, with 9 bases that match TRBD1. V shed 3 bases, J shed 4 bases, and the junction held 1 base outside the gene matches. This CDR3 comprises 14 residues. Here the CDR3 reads CASSFDRGYNEQFF. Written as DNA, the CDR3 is TGTGCCAGCAGTTTCGACAGGGGGTACAATGAGCAGTTCTTC.

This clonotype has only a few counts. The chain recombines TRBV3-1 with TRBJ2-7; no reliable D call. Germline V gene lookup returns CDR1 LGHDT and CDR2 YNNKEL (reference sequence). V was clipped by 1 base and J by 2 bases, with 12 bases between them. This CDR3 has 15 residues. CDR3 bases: TGTGCCAGCAGCCAAGGTCCAGGCACCACCTACGAGCAGTACTTC. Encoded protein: CASSQGPGTTYEQYF.

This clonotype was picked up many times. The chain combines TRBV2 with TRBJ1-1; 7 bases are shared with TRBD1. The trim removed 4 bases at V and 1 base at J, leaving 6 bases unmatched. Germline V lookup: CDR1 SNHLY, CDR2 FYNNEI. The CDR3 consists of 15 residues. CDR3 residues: CASSGQGWENTEAFF. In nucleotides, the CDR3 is TGTGCCAGCAGTGGACAGGGCTGGGAGAACACTGAAGCTTTCTTT.

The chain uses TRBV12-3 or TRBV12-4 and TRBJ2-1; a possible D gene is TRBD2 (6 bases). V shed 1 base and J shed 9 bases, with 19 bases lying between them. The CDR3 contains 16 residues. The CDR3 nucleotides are TGTGCCAGCAGTTTAGGGGGGGAGATCGCCCTCGGTGAGCAGTTCTTC. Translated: CASSLGGEIALGEQFF.

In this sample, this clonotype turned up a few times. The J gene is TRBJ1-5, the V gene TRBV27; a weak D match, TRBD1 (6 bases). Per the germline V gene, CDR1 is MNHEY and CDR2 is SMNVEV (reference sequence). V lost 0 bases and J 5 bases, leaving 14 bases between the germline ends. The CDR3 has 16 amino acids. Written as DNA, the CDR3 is TGTGCCAGCAGTTTATCCAGGGGACGAGTGGATCAGCCCCAGCATTTT. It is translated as CASSLSRGRVDQPQHF.

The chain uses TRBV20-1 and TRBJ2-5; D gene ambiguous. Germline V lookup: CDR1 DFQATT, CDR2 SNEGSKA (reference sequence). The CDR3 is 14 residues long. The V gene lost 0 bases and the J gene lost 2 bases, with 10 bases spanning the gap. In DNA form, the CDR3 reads TGCAGTGCTAGAGAGGCAAGTAGGCAAGAGACCCAGTACTTC. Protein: CSAREASRQETQYF.

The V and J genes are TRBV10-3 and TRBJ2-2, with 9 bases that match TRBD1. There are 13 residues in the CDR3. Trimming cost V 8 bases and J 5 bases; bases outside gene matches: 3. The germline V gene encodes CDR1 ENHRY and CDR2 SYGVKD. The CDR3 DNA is TGTGCCATCCGGACAGGGGTTACCGGGGAGCTGTTTTTT. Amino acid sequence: CAIRTGVTGELFF.

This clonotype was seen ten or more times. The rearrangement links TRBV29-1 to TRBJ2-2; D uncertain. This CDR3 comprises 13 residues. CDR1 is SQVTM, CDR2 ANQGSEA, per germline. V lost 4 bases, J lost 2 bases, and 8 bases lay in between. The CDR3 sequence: CSVVSSNTGELFF. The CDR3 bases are TGCAGCGTTGTGTCGTCAAACACCGGGGAGCTGTTTTTT.

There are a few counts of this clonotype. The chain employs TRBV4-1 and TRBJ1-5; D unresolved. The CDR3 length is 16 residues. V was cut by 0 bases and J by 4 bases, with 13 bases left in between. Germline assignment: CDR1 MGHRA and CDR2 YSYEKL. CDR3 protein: CASSQELGINNQPQHF. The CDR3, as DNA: TGCGCCAGCAGCCAAGAGTTAGGGATAAATAATCAGCCCCAGCATTTT.

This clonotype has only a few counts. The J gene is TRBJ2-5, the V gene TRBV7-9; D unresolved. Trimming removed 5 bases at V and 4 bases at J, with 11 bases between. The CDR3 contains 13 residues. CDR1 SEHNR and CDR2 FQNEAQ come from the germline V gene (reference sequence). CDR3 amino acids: CASSPDPSETQYF. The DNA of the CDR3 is TGTGCCAGCAGCCCGGACCCCTCAGAGACCCAGTACTTC.

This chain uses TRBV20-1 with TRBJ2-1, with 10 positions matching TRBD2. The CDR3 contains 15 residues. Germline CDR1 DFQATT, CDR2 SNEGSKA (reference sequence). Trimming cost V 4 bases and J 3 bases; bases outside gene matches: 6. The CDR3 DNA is TGCAGTGCTAAAAGCGGGAGGGCCAACTACAATGAGCAGTTCTTC. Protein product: CSAKSGRANYNEQFF.

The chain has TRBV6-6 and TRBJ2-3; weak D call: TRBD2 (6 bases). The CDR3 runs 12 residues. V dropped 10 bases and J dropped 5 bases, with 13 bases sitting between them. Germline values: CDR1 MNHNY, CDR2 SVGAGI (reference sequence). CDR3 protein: CATQRGGDTQYF. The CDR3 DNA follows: TGTGCCACCCAACGGGGAGGAGATACGCAGTATTTT.

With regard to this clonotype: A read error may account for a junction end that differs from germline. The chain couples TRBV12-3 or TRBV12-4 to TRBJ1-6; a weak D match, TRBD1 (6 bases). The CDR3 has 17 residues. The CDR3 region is CASSLAHGGPYNSPLHF. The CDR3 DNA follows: TGTGCAAGCAGTTTAGCGCATGGGGGGCCCTATAATTCACCCCTCCACTTT.